These 6 T cell receptor beta chains originate from one sample sequenced in a study of control samples from healthy donors and cancer patients. Using immunoSEQ multiplex PCR, the repertoire was profiled, and TCRdb retains in-frame clones only, with some absent. The table includes 45,000 to 60,000 clones, about nine tenths detected once. Material for sequencing was PBMCs. The source is a man aged 55 to 70 with head and neck cancer.

The chain is built from TRBV5-1 and TRBJ1-1; TRBD1 might be the D (6 bases). The CDR3 contains 15 residues. With 4 bases removed from V and 3 bases from J, the gap between germline ends came to 16 bases. Germline V lookup: CDR1 SGHRS, CDR2 YFSETQ. The CDR3 DNA is TGCGCCAGCAGCCCCTCCGGGGGGGCGGACACTGAAGCTTTCTTT. Translation: CASSPSGGADTEAFF.

This chain connects TRBV27 to TRBJ2-2; 9 nucleotides line up with TRBD1. The ends lost 10 bases at V and 4 bases at J; junction bases unmatched: 7. This CDR3 is 14 amino acids long. The germline V gene encodes CDR1 MNHEY and CDR2 SMNVEV (reference sequence). The CDR3 coding sequence is TGTGCCACCCTTGACAGGGGGTTCACCGGGGAGCTGTTTTTT. It yields the protein CATLDRGFTGELFF.

The chain employs TRBV27 and TRBJ2-1; 9 bases match TRBD2. Losses at the gene ends were 6 bases for V and 4 bases for J; bases not matched to a gene: 10. CDR3 length equals 16 residues. Germline V gene sequence: CDR1 MNHEY, CDR2 SMNVEV (reference sequence). The CDR3 sequence: CASRGLAGAAYNEQFF. DNA for the CDR3: TGTGCCAGCAGAGGCTTAGCGGGAGCGGCTTACAATGAGCAGTTCTTC.

The chain employs TRBV4-3 and TRBJ2-4; either TRBD1 or TRBD2 may supply D (5 bases each). The CDR3 has 13 residues. CDR1 LGHNA and CDR2 YSLEER come from the germline V gene. The V end was cut by 4 bases, the J end by 5 bases, with 9 bases between. CDR3 protein: CASSRDGQNIQYF. Written as DNA, the CDR3 is TGCGCCAGCAGCCGGGACGGACAAAACATTCAGTACTTC.

This chain connects TRBV18 to TRBJ1-3; TRBD1 might be the D (5 bases). Germline-derived CDR1 and CDR2 are KGHSH and LQKENI. V was shortened by 1 base and J by 0 bases, with 7 bases between the two germline ends. The CDR3 runs 15 residues. The CDR3 loop is CASSPQDTSGNTIYF. The CDR3 coding sequence is TGTGCCAGCTCACCACAGGACACCTCTGGAAACACCATATATTTT.

This rearrangement joins TRBV6-1 to TRBJ2-4; weak D call: TRBD2 (5 bases). Germline V gene lookup returns CDR1 MNHNS and CDR2 SASEGT. This CDR3 has 18 residues. V was pared by 0 bases and J by 3 bases, with 18 bases between. CDR3: CASSEAMGDYSRKNIQYF. In DNA, the CDR3 is TGTGCCAGCAGTGAAGCCATGGGAGATTATTCACGCAAAAACATTCAGTACTTC.